This T cell receptor (beta chain) was sequenced during a study of cytomegalovirus exposure and HLA in healthy donors listed by TCRdb under 2017. Regarding the research as a whole: In an earlier analysis of approximately 640 of the donors, less than 350 Gb of sequence data and just under 120 million unique TCR beta sequences from 150 million to 200 million T cells were reported. The genetic ancestry cluster associated with self-reported Caucasian donors included 81% of the approximately 430 genotyped donors. Typing coverage differed by locus: A, B, C, DRB1 and DQB1 were typed in roughly 620-630 donors, DQA1 in approximately 520, DPA1 in approximately 600, and DPB1 in 450 to 480. High-throughput TCR immunosequencing, statistical association of individual TCRs with disease status, and machine learning were combined to predict cytomegalovirus infection status. The aim of the study was to test whether cataloging public T cell receptors could identify signatures of past pathogen exposure. A separate validation cohort of 100 to 150 different subjects was used in addition to the roughly 700-subject first cohort. To decide whether each TCR beta V gene segment behaved as functional or pseudogenic, an earlier analysis of some 570 of the donors relied on high-throughput TCR beta sequencing. In the later analysis, no new phenotypic data were used to find candidate immune exposures; instead, reliance was placed on TCR beta sequences and their occurrence across donors. A later genetic analysis took genome-wide SNP genotypes for about three fifths of the roughly 700 donors and used that subset as a discovery cohort. All discovery cohort repertoires had been generated on a single sequencing platform. The T cell repertoires of several hundred subjects were profiled by immunosequencing and related to cytomegalovirus serostatus. In a later analysis, previously published TCR beta repertoires from several hundred donors were re-analyzed and high-resolution HLA genotyping was added so that TCR occurrence patterns could be studied. Donor age, sex, ethnicity and CMV serostatus were collected together with the repertoire data. An early release that covered more than 550 HLA-typed donors contained approximately 300 gigabases of sequencing data and tens of millions of unique TCR sequences. About 5 DR-DQ haplotypes were handled as single units for association and clustering, since linkage in the cohort was strong. HLA typing covered class I and class II loci at four-digit resolution. Across around 400 genotyped donors of the cohort, an average of about 240,000 unique TCR beta nucleotide sequences per donor were sequenced, and approximately 17% of those sequences were non-productive. Study-wide findings and limitations: In a later analysis, several top co-occurrence clusters were reported to appear linked to parvovirus B19, influenza, CMV and Epstein-Barr virus. Correlated functional status among segregating V segments might be attributable to linkage disequilibrium, but an unknown experimental factor could not be ruled out. Because counts were too low, some 17 rarely observed V segments, including chromosome 9 orphons, were left out of the earlier analysis of about 500 of the donors. Across donors, most TCR sequences were observed very rarely, whereas some public TCRs were present in many individuals. For the cohort, immune exposure information was limited to CMV serostatus. In a later analysis, TCR association rates were found to vary across HLA loci, with the most associated TCRs seen for DRB1 alleles and the fewest for HLA-C alleles. In a later analysis, HLA-associated TCR beta chains were found to be more clonally expanded and to have lower generation probabilities than equally common non-associated chains. In vitro tests confirmed that a few of the cytomegalovirus-associated TCR beta chains recognize cytomegalovirus antigens. A further reported finding was that TCR beta sequences accurately predicted the HLA-A and HLA-B alleles for most subjects in the first cohort. In a later genetic analysis, fewer N-insertions in productive TCRs were reported among donors in an Asian-associated ancestry cluster than the roughly 700-donor mean. According to a later analysis, most CMV-associated TCR beta chains appeared to be HLA-restricted, and the HLA associations seemed to be driven largely by CMV exposure. The sequencing pipeline was judged likely to have produced a cluster of highly shared sequence variants as a technical artifact. The classifier was reported to diagnose cytomegalovirus status with high specificity and sensitivity in both the original cohort and the validation cohort. At a false discovery rate of 0.05, a later analysis linked 16,000 or so TCR beta sequences to specific HLA alleles. Assigning TCR associations to individual alleles was difficult when HLA alleles, especially DR and DQ, strongly co-occurred. An earlier analysis of approximately 540 of the donors showed that most TCR beta V segments appeared in productive rearrangements either about 87% or about 30% of the time, which broadly matched IMGT annotations. The study listed 164 TCR beta chains as associated with cytomegalovirus. Only TCR beta chains were sequenced in this cohort, and the absence of alpha or paired-chain data limited detectable features. Roughly uniform sequencing depth across donors was assumed in presence/absence analyses, although this assumption may not hold. V-gene and J-gene trimming of TCR beta chains was associated with a missense DCLRE1C variant in a later genetic analysis, and the association was replicated in an independent cohort. The 87-base-pair reads could not distinguish some IMGT-functional V segments, including TRBV6-2 and TRBV6-3, so those segments were excluded. HLA typing was unavailable for some donors at each locus, so association tests used only the typed subset. It was suggested by the authors that the approach could potentially be generalized to other disease states and immunological phenotypes.

Concerning this clone itself: The target of this receptor is not known. Per-base quality was not reported, and no clone a single base away is much larger than it.

Library preparation employed the immunoSEQ multiplex PCR assay. For the multiplex PCR, a mixture combining 60 forward primers for TCR Vbeta segments and 13 reverse primers for TCR Jbeta segments was used. The CDR3 region of rearranged TCR beta genes was amplified from genomic DNA by a multiplex PCR assay. The Illumina HiSeq System was used to sequence the amplified TCR beta libraries as 87-base-pair reads. Turning to the authors' computational methods: In a later analysis, roughly 80 million unique TCR beta chains were counted across the roughly 610 repertoires, and roughly 9.9 million of these chains were shared by at least two donors. A nearest-neighbor algorithm error-corrected the raw reads and collapsed the reads into unique sequences, merging closely related sequences to remove PCR and sequencing errors. V, D and J gene segments were assigned by aligning CDR3 sequences to IMGT reference sequences. For a sequence to be retained, at least a six-nucleotide match to both a V gene segment and a J gene segment was required. A rearrangement counted as productive if the CDR3 had no stop codons and remained in frame with V and J, and every other rearrangement counted as non-productive. CDR3 was defined according to IMGT convention as the region running from the second conserved V-encoded cysteine to the conserved J-encoded phenylalanine. In an earlier analysis of more than 550 of the donors, sequences lacking an unambiguous match to a single V gene segment were excluded. An earlier analysis of 450 to 650 of the donors called V segments functional above 56.7% productive rearrangements and segregating when the between-donor standard deviation exceeded 5%. To diagnose cytomegalovirus status from the catalog of TCR beta chain sequences, a statistical classification framework was built. In a later analysis, TCR nucleotide sequences were compared against IMGT/GENE-DB human TR gene sequences so that V and J genes could be assigned. A later analysis assigned CDR3 sequences and most-parsimonious VDJ recombination scenarios with the TCRdist pipeline. In a later analysis, every TCR beta chain was defined by the combination of its CDR3 amino acid sequence and its V-gene family, and reads without a unique V-gene family were dropped. In a later analysis, some 600 highly shared, low-generation-probability nucleotide sequences were removed to address suspected cross-contamination and a sequencing artifact. In a later analysis, a clonal expansion index for each public chain was calculated from normalized within-repertoire ranks of inferred template counts. Generation probabilities in a later analysis came from a VDJ recombination model fitted to out-of-frame rearrangements, and those results were checked against IGoR. A later analysis scored TCR-TCR, TCR-HLA and TCR-CMV co-occurrence with hypergeometric tests, applying a repertoire-size bias correction to TCR pairs. In a later analysis, false discovery rates were estimated by permuting HLA or CMV assignments 20 times. In a later analysis, co-occurring TCRs were grouped with DBSCAN, and TCRdist sequence similarity was added when clustering was performed within HLA-allele-positive subsets. Repertoires with fewer than 30,000 or more than 120,000 public chains, plus five repertoires with anomalous nucleotide sharing, were excluded from co-occurrence clustering. In its TCRdb copy, this immuneACCESS table keeps in-frame sequences only and misses some clones. Where compared with another copy, unresolved V genes explain less than half of these, and the others have no known cause. From that table come the V and J calls and clone size; the DNA was used to work out D and trimming. Present in this sample are around 140,000 clones, around 84% of which were seen just once. The ten largest make up roughly 2.4% of the sample.

The CDR3 has 16 amino acids, counting the end cysteine and phenylalanine. CDR3 DNA is the only sequence kept; it has 48 bases, read in frame from the first base. V has 2 bases trimmed and J has 0 bases trimmed; junction bases matching no gene number 0. The germline V gene (reference sequence) sets CDR1 to SEHNR and CDR2 to FQNEAQ. The cohort was made up of 666 healthy bone marrow donors. At the time of sampling, every cohort member was nominally healthy, though immune exposures that went unrecorded were likely present. The donor was CMV seronegative and belonged to the group of over 350 seronegative cohort members. Each donor provided a peripheral blood sample, and peripheral blood mononuclear cells were used for TCR beta sequencing. The Qiagen DNeasy Blood Extraction Kit was used to extract genomic DNA from the blood cell samples.

In this chain, TRBV7-9 is recombined with TRBJ2-6; TRBD1 agrees with 8 junctional bases. Sequencing was done on a sample of PBMCs. The sequence came from a man aged 50 to 59 in good health and CMV-seronegative. The CDR3 protein: CASSLTGGSGANVLTF. The sequenced DNA is TGTGCCAGCAGCTTAACAGGGGGCTCTGGGGCCAACGTCCTGACTTTC.